The T cell receptor beta chain described here comes from a study of T cells in localized non-small cell lung cancer. Study-level findings and limits: Tumor samples were not multi-region, leaving intratumor heterogeneity unexcluded.

In the case of this clone: Antigen: not known.

With 8 bases removed from V and 2 bases from J, the gap between germline ends came to 8 bases. CDR1 and CDR2 from the germline V gene are LNHDA and SQIVND (reference sequence). CDR3 length: 12 amino acids. Method: immunoSEQ multiplex PCR; TCRdb's copy keeps in-frame clones and lacks some. The sample lists 15,000 to 20,000 clones; approximately 82% were seen once. The sequencing used peripheral blood, collected before any cancer treatment. The receptor's source is a male donor aged 60 or over with stage III lung adenocarcinoma. The gene calls are TRBV19 and TRBJ2-3; tentatively, D is TRBD2 (6 bases). CDR3 sequence: CASRGITDTQYF. CDR3 DNA: TGTGCCAGTCGGGGGATCACAGATACGCAGTATTTT.